The following is a T cell receptor beta chain sequence with its context. Its antigen has not been determined. Per-nucleotide qualities are absent, and no much larger clonotype sits a single base away. Whole blood was collected in K2EDTA tubes by collaborating institutions according to the institutions' own protocols. Collaborator samples were shipped for TCRbeta analysis as frozen whole blood, isolated PBMCs, or DNA extracted from either sample type. This specimen belongs to a study of blood T cell repertoires in COVID-19 (dated by TCRdb to between 2020 and 2021). As for the study more broadly: The collaborator samples originated in the United States, Italy and Spain and spanned the acute and convalescent phases of COVID-19. The repertoires were released in a freely available public database intended as a resource for research on the immune response to SARS-CoV-2. A de-identified subject ID, COVID-19 status, age in years and sex were almost always included in the sample metadata. Where available, HLA class I and class II types were obtained from metadata supplied by the sample provider rather than from assay-based typing. The dataset comprised deeply sampled blood TCRbeta repertoires from subjects exposed to, actively infected with, or recovered from COVID-19. The prospective study material was composed of cDNA or gDNA derived from T cells, B-cell-depleted T cells, or PBMCs. The samples were drawn from the first 160 participants of the ongoing ImmuneRACE study and from over 950 subjects provided by 6 global collaborators.

TCRbeta CDR3 regions were amplified from genomic DNA using the immunoSEQ Assay, a bias-controlled multiplex PCR. In the paper's pipeline: Within the assay, amplification of reference gene primers was used to estimate how many nucleated cells each sample contained. To quantify the absolute abundance of each unique TCRbeta CDR3 rearrangement, sequence reads were collapsed and filtered. For each sample, productive Simpson clonality was calculated by taking the square root of Simpson's diversity index across productive rearrangements. TCRdb mirrors the immuneACCESS table, restricted to in-frame sequences. Some clones are absent from its copies; in checked studies, under half trace to an unresolved V gene, and the reason for the others is unknown. V, J and clone size derive from that table, while D and trimming were established from the DNA sequence. The sample table records 25,000 to 30,000 clones; approximately 67% of these occur just once. The ten biggest clones cover roughly 17% of the sample.

Here is what the overall study found, with its caveats: Clinical and demographic metadata were provided uncurated, with the amount varying by source and participant.

V is cut by 0 bases and J by 1 base, and the space between the germline ends is 13 bases. CDR1 is given as ENHRY and CDR2 as SYGVKD, both from the germline V gene. Counted from cysteine to phenylalanine, this CDR3 has 16 amino acids. Just the 48-base CDR3 DNA is kept, in frame starting at base 1. The V and J segments used are TRBV10-3 and TRBJ2-7, with TRBD1 perhaps the D gene, on 6 matching bases. The sequencing input was peripheral blood. The TCR comes from a human donor in a cohort sampled during active COVID-19. In nucleotides, the sequence is TGTGCCATCAGTGAGTCGGGGACAAGGGCTTCCTACGAGCAGTACTTC. This is translated as CAISESGTRASYEQYF.